The clone carrying this T cell receptor (beta chain) appeared a few times. Its antigen is not known. This specimen belongs to a study of T cells after yellow fever vaccination. V shed 0 bases and J shed 7 bases, with 10 bases lying between them. Per the germline V gene, CDR1 is LGHDT and CDR2 is YNNKEL (reference sequence). The CDR3 is 15 amino acids. TCR cDNA was made by 5'RACE template switching, adding a universal primer site and UMIs. TCRdb reprocessed the 5' RACE reads via MiXCR and lists one record per CDR3 protein. The sample consists of about 320,000 distinct CDR3 sequences, approximately 7% of them appearing once. Notes on the study in general: The secondary response was weaker but peaked faster, day 5 versus 15. Clonotypes found in both CD4 and CD8 compartments made up a small share.

The rearrangement links TRBV3-1 to TRBJ1-6; D not resolved. The receptor was derived from a man aged 18 to 29 who received the YFV17D yellow fever vaccine. The material was PBMCs, obtained about 49 days after the first yellow fever vaccination. CDR3 in amino acids: CASSQDTRSNSPLHF. The CDR3 DNA is TGTGCCAGCAGCCAAGATACACGGTCGAATTCACCCCTCCACTTT.